This TCR beta chain was found in a study of blood T cells in healthy people across ages. J was trimmed by 3 bases and V by 6 bases; bases with no gene match: 6. The CDR3 has 15 residues. Per germline, CDR1 SGHTA and CDR2 FQGNSA. A second about 7 to 11 cycle PCR used barcoded and J-beta primers. Each cDNA molecule was tagged by a template-switch adaptor with 12 random nucleotides. TCRdb called the 5' RACE reads again in MiXCR, with one record for every CDR3 protein. The table includes roughly 700,000 distinct CDR3 sequences, 32% detected once. This clonotype was obtained from a woman aged 80 or older in good health. The rearrangement joins TRBV7-2 to TRBJ2-3, with 10 positions matching TRBD2. Material for sequencing was blood. CDR3 loop: CASRQTSGRTDTQYF. The CDR3 DNA sequence: TGTGCCAGCAGACAGACTAGCGGGCGAACAGATACGCAGTATTTT.